The 32 T cell receptor beta chains presented below share a single source sample, sequenced in a study of cytomegalovirus exposure and HLA in healthy donors. Sequencing used immunoSEQ multiplex PCR; TCRdb keeps in-frame clones, though not all of them. The sample lists 250,000 to 400,000 clones, 88% occurring once. Sequencing used PBMCs. The receptors were gathered from a man aged 25 to 40 in good health and CMV-seronegative.

The chain carries TRBV7-9 and TRBJ2-5; 10 bases fit TRBD1. Trimming at V came to 1 base and at J to 5 bases, leaving 4 bases not matched to a gene. Germline V gene data show CDR1 as SEHNR and CDR2 as FQNEAQ (reference sequence). The CDR3 is made up of 15 amino acids. CDR3 sequence reads: CASSLGDRGWETQYF. The CDR3 coding sequence is TGTGCCAGCAGCTTAGGGGACAGGGGATGGGAGACCCAGTACTTC.

This chain joins TRBV5-1 and TRBJ1-3; TRBD1 might be the D (6 bases). Germline CDR1 and CDR2: SGHRS and YFSETQ. The CDR3 runs to 14 residues. The V gene lost 0 bases and the J gene lost 2 bases, with 6 bases spanning the gap. The CDR3 nucleotides are TGCGCCAGCAGCTTGGCAGGGGCTGGAAACACCATATATTTT. It codes for CASSLAGAGNTIYF.

The chain joins TRBV19 to TRBJ2-5, with D perhaps matching TRBD2 (6 bases). This CDR3 is built from 13 residues. The V end was cut by 5 bases, the J end by 5 bases, with 12 bases between. The V gene's germline CDR1 is LNHDA and CDR2 SQIVND (reference sequence). The CDR3 DNA reads as TGTGCCAGTAGTCCACTAGCCGGGGAGACCCAGTACTTC. Amino acid sequence: CASSPLAGETQYF.

The chain employs TRBV19 and TRBJ2-1; TRBD2 is a possible D gene (5 bases). The CDR3 sequence is 20 residues long. The germline V gene has CDR1 LNHDA and CDR2 SQIVND (reference sequence). The V end was cut by 2 bases, the J end by 7 bases, with 30 bases between. The CDR3 loop reads CASSIPGGGLRHSFANEQFF. CDR3 nucleotide sequence: TGTGCCAGTAGTATACCTGGTGGCGGACTCAGACATTCGTTTGCGAATGAGCAGTTCTTC.

This CDR3 is CASSEARGLSGNTIYF. The DNA for the CDR3 is TGTGCCAGCAGTGAAGCAAGGGGCCTCTCTGGAAACACCATATATTTT. The V gene is TRBV6-1, the J gene TRBJ1-3; D may be TRBD1 (5 bases). The CDR3 runs to 16 residues. The V gene lost 0 bases and the J gene lost 0 bases, with 9 bases spanning the gap. The germline gives CDR1 MNHNS, CDR2 SASEGT.

V is TRBV11-2 and J is TRBJ2-7, with TRBD1 matching 9 bases. The junction had 9 bases not matched to a gene; V was cut back by 0 bases and J by 3 bases. CDR3 size: 17 residues. Germline assignment: CDR1 SGHAT and CDR2 FQNNGV. CDR3 region: CASSLEVGTGFSYEQYF. The CDR3 coding sequence is TGTGCCAGCAGCTTAGAGGTAGGGACAGGGTTCAGCTACGAGCAGTACTTC.

The V call is TRBV11-3, the J call TRBJ2-1; 12 nucleotides agree with TRBD2. CDR3 length: 15 residues. In germline, CDR1 is SGHNT, CDR2 YENEEA. V was pared by 1 base and J by 7 bases, with 2 bases of the junction left unmatched. CDR3 nucleotide sequence: TGTGCCAGCAGCTTAGCTAGCGGGGGGGAGAATGAGCAGTTCTTC. Its translation is CASSLASGGENEQFF.

The chain carries TRBV6-1 and TRBJ1-2; D is unclear. CDR3 length equals 15 residues. Per germline, CDR1 MNHNS and CDR2 SASEGT. Trimming took off 5 bases at V and 0 bases at J, with 13 bases between the two ends. CDR3 DNA: TGTGCCAGCAGTTTTTCACGGGGAACTAACTATGGCTACACCTTC. It codes for CASSFSRGTNYGYTF.

The rearrangement links TRBV5-4 to TRBJ2-5, with TRBD2 as a possible D gene (6 bases). CDR3 size: 14 residues. The V gene's germline CDR1 is SGHNT and CDR2 YYREEE (reference sequence). V dropped 1 base and J dropped 2 bases, with 9 bases sitting between them. The CDR3 DNA reads TGTGCCAGCAGCTTGTCGGCGGGACAAGAGACCCAGTACTTC. Its translation is CASSLSAGQETQYF.

This sequence joins TRBV5-1 and TRBJ1-4, with no clear D. Trimming cost V 0 bases and J 6 bases, with 6 bases left between them. Germline V gene data show CDR1 as SGHRS and CDR2 as YFSETQ. The CDR3 is made up of 13 amino acids. The CDR3 DNA is TGCGCCAGCAGCTTGGGACGGGATGAAAAACTGTTTTTT. Translating gives CASSLGRDEKLFF.

The J gene is TRBJ1-3, the V gene TRBV6-1; maybe TRBD1 (5 bases). Germline assignment: CDR1 MNHNS and CDR2 SASEGT. Trimming stripped 4 bases from V and 0 bases from J, with 16 bases between. CDR3 length: 17 amino acids. CDR3 sequence reads: CASSGGPPGLSGNTIYF. For the CDR3, the DNA is TGTGCCAGCAGTGGGGGCCCCCCAGGGCTCTCTGGAAACACCATATATTTT.

About this clone itself: Additional DNA sequences in this sample encode the identical CDR3. The chain recombines TRBV6-1 with TRBJ1-1; perhaps TRBD1 as D (5 bases). CDR3 length: 13 amino acids. Germline lookup yields CDR1 MNHNS and CDR2 SASEGT. V lost 2 bases to trimming and J lost 3 bases, with 7 bases between them. The CDR3 sequence: CASSERGDTEAFF. Written as DNA, the CDR3 is TGTGCCAGCAGTGAACGGGGGGACACTGAAGCTTTCTTT.

CDR3 protein: CSIYRDGYTF. Written as DNA, the CDR3 is TGCAGCATCTACAGGGATGGCTACACCTTC. This chain connects TRBV29-1 to TRBJ1-2; tentatively, D is TRBD1 (6 bases). Germline V lookup: CDR1 SQVTM, CDR2 ANQGSEA. V lost 8 bases to trimming and J lost 6 bases, with 10 bases between them. The CDR3 is 10 amino acids.

The chain combines TRBV19 with TRBJ1-1; 12 bases line up with TRBD1. The CDR3 length is 16 residues. Per germline, CDR1 LNHDA and CDR2 SQIVND (reference sequence). V was pared by 1 base and J by 5 bases, with 5 bases of the junction left unmatched. CDR3 sequence: CASSIGGQGAGTEAFF. CDR3 sequence (DNA): TGTGCCAGTAGTATAGGGGGACAGGGGGCGGGAACTGAAGCTTTCTTT.

The chain carries TRBV2 and TRBJ1-1; D uncertain. This CDR3 spans 13 amino acids. Trimming shortened V by 4 bases and J by 0 bases, and 6 bases separated the two germline ends. CDR1 is SNHLY, CDR2 FYNNEI, per germline. The CDR3 DNA reads as TGTGCCAGCAGTGCACACGTGAACACTGAAGCTTTCTTT. This sequence encodes CASSAHVNTEAFF.

This clone was found many times. J is TRBJ2-7 and V is TRBV27; no firm D call. Trimming removed 0 bases from V and 3 bases from J, with 6 bases in between. Germline loops: CDR1 MNHEY, CDR2 SMNVEV (reference sequence). The CDR3 consists of 13 residues. The CDR3: CASSLSQHYEQYF. The CDR3 DNA reads as TGTGCCAGCAGTTTATCACAGCACTACGAGCAGTACTTC.

The chain carries TRBV11-3 and TRBJ1-1; 7 bases fit TRBD1. The junction had 7 bases not matched to a gene; V was cut back by 5 bases and J by 7 bases. The CDR3 contains 13 residues. The germline CDR1 and CDR2 sequences are SGHNT and YENEEA. The CDR3 reads CASSNHRDSEAFF. In DNA form, the CDR3 reads TGTGCCAGCAGCAACCACCGGGACAGTGAAGCTTTCTTT. The whole variable domain, filled in from reference TRBV11-3 and TRBJ1-1, reads EAGVVQSPRYKIIEKKQPVAFWCNPISGHNTLYWYLQNLGQGPELLIRYENEEAVDDSQLPKDRFSAERLKGVDSTLKIQPAELGDSAVYLCASSNHRDSEAFFGQGTRLTVV.

This chain joins TRBV7-9 and TRBJ1-5; 7 positions agree with TRBD1. The CDR3 consists of 16 residues. Per the germline V gene, CDR1 is SEHNR and CDR2 is FQNEAQ (reference sequence). The V and J ends lost 2 bases and 3 bases, in that order; junction bases with no gene match: 7. The CDR3 region is CASSLSLGQHNQPQHF. The CDR3 DNA sequence: TGTGCCAGCAGCTTATCATTGGGACAGCACAATCAGCCCCAGCATTTT.

Ten or more counts support this clone. This rearrangement joins TRBV6-5 to TRBJ1-6; tentatively, D is TRBD1 (5 bases). The CDR3 runs to 12 residues. Looked up from germline, CDR1 is MNHEY and CDR2 is SVGAGI. The V end lost 6 bases, the J end lost 12 bases, and 12 bases lay between the germline ends. The CDR3 region is CASRYRGGPLHF. CDR3 nucleotides: TGTGCCAGCAGATACCGGGGGGGACCCCTCCACTTT.

The CDR3: CASSHLLGGVKNIQYF. The CDR3 DNA sequence: TGCGCCAGCAGCCATCTCCTCGGGGGTGTAAAAAACATTCAGTACTTC. The rearrangement links TRBV4-3 to TRBJ2-4, with D maybe TRBD2 (6 bases). Trimming left V 3 bases short and J 4 bases short, with 16 bases between. The CDR3 is 16 amino acids. The germline gives CDR1 LGHNA, CDR2 YSLEER.

This rearrangement joins TRBV2 to TRBJ2-2; D is perhaps TRBD1 (6 bases). This CDR3 is 15 amino acids long. Trimming took off 2 bases at V and 4 bases at J, with 11 bases between the two ends. Germline V gene lookup returns CDR1 SNHLY and CDR2 FYNNEI. This chain's CDR3 is CASSEQGRATGELFF. The CDR3 coding sequence is TGTGCCAGCAGTGAACAGGGGAGAGCCACCGGGGAGCTGTTTTTT.

This chain's CDR3 is CASSLGAGRENIQYF. The DNA for the CDR3 is TGTGCCAGCAGCTTGGGGGCGGGGCGGGAAAACATTCAGTACTTC. The rearrangement uses TRBV5-4 and TRBJ2-4, with D perhaps matching TRBD2 (6 bases). The CDR3 contains 15 residues. The germline V gene encodes CDR1 SGHNT and CDR2 YYREEE (reference sequence). V shed 0 bases and J shed 5 bases, with 12 bases lying between them.

The rearrangement uses TRBV18 and TRBJ1-1, with 10 bases that match TRBD1. Germline loops: CDR1 KGHSH, CDR2 LQKENI. Trimming took 8 bases from V and 2 from J; bases not matched to a gene: 8. The CDR3 extends over 15 amino acids. The CDR3 reads CASQAGTGVNTEAFF. CDR3 nucleotides: TGTGCCAGCCAAGCAGGGACAGGGGTTAACACTGAAGCTTTCTTT.

The chain uses TRBV7-2 and TRBJ2-3; 12 nucleotides agree with TRBD2. Germline V CDR1 and CDR2: SGHTA, FQGNSA. The V and J ends lost 1 base and 3 bases, in that order; junction bases with no gene match: 5. The CDR3 has 17 amino acids. The CDR3 sequence is CASSLEASGGVTDTQYF. In DNA form, the CDR3 reads TGTGCCAGCAGCTTAGAGGCTAGCGGGGGGGTAACAGATACGCAGTATTTT.

This clone was counted once. The chain recombines TRBV10-1 with TRBJ2-7; TRBD1 matches at 7 bases. Trimming cost V 0 bases and J 7 bases; bases outside gene matches: 6. In germline, CDR1 is WNHNN, CDR2 SYGVQD (reference sequence). This CDR3 contains 14 residues. The CDR3 region is CASSESGTVEEQYF. The CDR3 coding sequence is TGCGCCAGCAGTGAGTCCGGGACAGTGGAGGAGCAGTACTTC.

The CDR3 loop is CASMDTPGDTIYF. The CDR3 bases are TGCGCCAGCATGGACACCCCTGGGGACACCATATATTTT. The rearrangement uses TRBV4-3 and TRBJ1-3; TRBD1 is a possible D gene (5 bases). CDR1 is LGHNA and CDR2 is YSLEER in the germline V gene. The CDR3 runs 13 residues. V was pared by 7 bases and J by 8 bases, with 15 bases between.

The chain carries TRBV5-3 and TRBJ1-1; D remains unclear. TRBV5-3 qualifies as an ORF whose function is uncertain. CDR3 length: 16 residues. The germline V and J ends were trimmed by 2 bases and 1 base, with 15 bases remaining between them. CDR3 in amino acids: CARSLLVNLSNTEAFF. Written as DNA, the CDR3 is TGTGCCAGAAGCTTATTGGTCAACTTATCGAACACTGAAGCTTTCTTT.

The chain couples TRBV6-1 to TRBJ1-5; the D gene is possibly TRBD1 (6 bases). In germline, CDR1 is MNHNS, CDR2 SASEGT. Trimming pared 4 bases from V and 7 bases from J, leaving 14 bases between. The CDR3 is 14 amino acids. The CDR3, as DNA: TGTGCCAGCAGTGCCTCACAGGGATCCCAGCCCCAGCATTTT. Residues: CASSASQGSQPQHF.

This clone has a handful of counts. Additional DNA sequences in this sample encode the identical CDR3. This chain connects TRBV11-2 to TRBJ2-2, with D uncertain. CDR1 SGHAT and CDR2 FQNNGV come from the germline V gene. V was shortened by 3 bases and J by 2 bases, with 4 bases between the two germline ends. The CDR3 sequence is 13 residues long. CDR3 sequence reads: CASSFTNTGELFF. The CDR3 DNA follows: TGTGCCAGCAGCTTTACAAACACCGGGGAGCTGTTTTTT.

This clone was recorded only once. The chain carries TRBV6-6 and TRBJ1-2; 7 bases align to TRBD1. The V gene's germline CDR1 is MNHNY and CDR2 SVGAGI (reference sequence). The CDR3 is made up of 14 amino acids. With V trimmed by 6 bases and J by 5 bases, 9 bases remained unmatched. The CDR3 nucleotides are TGTGCCAGCAGCGGGGACAGCCGCTCATATGGCTACACCTTC. It is translated as CASSGDSRSYGYTF.

This clone was seen a single time. This chain links TRBV10-1 with TRBJ2-1; 8 nucleotides line up with TRBD2. In germline, CDR1 is WNHNN, CDR2 SYGVQD (reference sequence). Unmatched junction bases numbered 13, after V lost 6 bases and J lost 3 bases. This CDR3 is 17 amino acids long. The CDR3 is CASRARAVAGNYNEQFF. In DNA form, the CDR3 reads TGCGCCAGCAGGGCTCGGGCGGTAGCGGGGAACTACAATGAGCAGTTCTTC.

The CDR3 DNA sequence: TGTGCCAGCAGCTTAGGTGAGAGGACAGGGGGGACTGAAGCTTTCTTT. It is translated as CASSLGERTGGTEAFF. The chain combines TRBV11-2 with TRBJ1-1; TRBD1 matches 10 bases. CDR1 and CDR2 from the germline V gene are SGHAT and FQNNGV. V was pared by 1 base and J by 5 bases, with 7 bases of the junction left unmatched. The CDR3 length is 16 residues. The full variable domain, with the rest looked up from reference TRBV11-2 and TRBJ1-1, is EAGVAQSPRYKIIEKRQSVAFWCNPISGHATLYWYQQILGQGPKLLIQFQNNGVVDDSQLPKDRFSAERLKGVDSTLKIQPAKLEDSAVYLCASSLGERTGGTEAFFGQGTRLTVV.